Listed below are T cell receptor beta chains from one sample, sequenced in a study of shared clonotypes between healthy human individuals. This table comes from immunoSEQ multiplex PCR, and its TCRdb copy is limited to in-frame clones, with some not included. The table lists roughly 2.5 million clones, more than 90% of them singletons. Sequencing used naive CD4+ T cells sorted from blood. These receptors were taken from a man between 18 and 35 years old in good health. The CDR3 runs from the conserved cysteine through the conserved F or W. D genes are given only for firm matches. Clone sizes are given selectively: once, few, many, or a class where the clone is expanded.

CASSLGRVATNEKLFF | TGCGCCAGCAGCTTGGGCAGGGTAGCAACTAATGAAAAACTGTTTTTT | - | TRBJ1-4 | TRBV5-1 | -
CASSYNSGANVLTF | TGTGCCAGCAGTTATAATTCCGGGGCCAACGTCCTGACTTTC | - | TRBJ2-6 | TRBV6-5 | once
CASSETTTNEKLFF | TGTGCCAGCAGCGAGACAACAACTAATGAAAAACTGTTTTTT | - | TRBJ1-4 | TRBV21-1 | -
CASMGWATSTDTQYF | TGTGCCAGCATGGGGTGGGCCACTAGCACAGATACGCAGTATTTT | - | TRBJ2-3 | TRBV6-1 | -
CARSFGLAGGIGELFF | TGTGCCAGAAGCTTCGGCCTAGCGGGAGGTATAGGGGAGCTGTTTTTT | TRBD2 | TRBJ2-2 | TRBV5-3 | -
CASSGTGWITDTQYF | TGCGCCAGCAGCGGGACAGGGTGGATTACAGATACGCAGTATTTT | TRBD1 | TRBJ2-3 | TRBV5-1 | -
CASSVGVGSNTEAFF | TGTGCCAGCAGCGTAGGGGTGGGGTCGAACACTGAAGCTTTCTTT | - | TRBJ1-1 | TRBV9 | -
CAWSVKKGTIYEQYF | TGTGCCTGGAGTGTAAAAAAGGGAACTATCTACGAGCAGTACTTC | - | TRBJ2-7 | TRBV30 | -
CASSVAGELFF | TGTGCCAGCAGCGTCGCCGGGGAGCTGTTTTTT | - | TRBJ2-2 | TRBV9 | once
CASSLGGRGGETQYF | TGCGCCAGCAGCTTGGGCGGCAGGGGGGGAGAGACCCAGTACTTC | - | TRBJ2-5 | TRBV5-1 | -
CASSDPVAGEGAETQYF | TGCGCCAGCAGTGATCCGGTAGCGGGAGAGGGGGCAGAGACCCAGTACTTC | TRBD2 | TRBJ2-5 | TRBV10-1 | -
CASSPWQGGYSNQPQHF | TGTGCCAGCTCACCATGGCAGGGGGGATATAGCAATCAGCCCCAGCATTTT | TRBD1 | TRBJ1-5 | TRBV18 | -
CASRDLEAFF | TGTGCCAGCAGGGACCTAGAAGCTTTCTTT | - | TRBJ1-1 | TRBV6-6 | once
CAGREMTHNEQFF | TGTGCCGGTCGCGAGATGACACACAATGAGCAGTTCTTC | - | TRBJ2-1 | TRBV2 | -
CASGLVGQDTDTQYF | TGTGCTAGTGGTTTGGTAGGCCAGGACACAGATACGCAGTATTTT | - | TRBJ2-3 | TRBV12-5 | -
CASRKHRGRRETQYF | TGCGCCAGCAGAAAGCACAGGGGGCGCCGGGAGACCCAGTACTTC | TRBD1 | TRBJ2-5 | TRBV5-1 | -
CASSLVGASYEQYF | TGTGCCAGCAGCTTAGTCGGGGCATCCTACGAGCAGTACTTC | - | TRBJ2-7 | TRBV7-2 | -
CASQTWRDPSTDTQYF | TGTGCCAGCCAGACCTGGCGGGACCCTAGCACAGATACGCAGTATTTT | - | TRBJ2-3 | TRBV7-8 | -
CSGTGAAQETQYF | TGCAGCGGGACAGGGGCGGCTCAAGAGACCCAGTACTTC | TRBD1 | TRBJ2-5 | TRBV29-1 | -
CASSISTGTDTQYF | TGTGCCAGCAGCATAAGTACTGGCACAGATACGCAGTATTTT | - | TRBJ2-3 | TRBV7-9 | -
CASSPRPLAGGNYEQYF | TGTGCCAGCAGCCCGCGACCGCTAGCGGGGGGAAACTACGAGCAGTACTTC | TRBD2 | TRBJ2-7 | TRBV7-2 | -
CASRTSEMSYNEQFF | TGTGCCAGCAGGACTAGCGAAATGTCCTACAATGAGCAGTTCTTC | TRBD2 | TRBJ2-1 | TRBV2 | -
CASTGGQNTGELFF | TGTGCCAGCACGGGGGGACAGAACACCGGGGAGCTGTTTTTT | - | TRBJ2-2 | TRBV28 | -
CASSENTIYF | TGTGCCAGCAGTGAGAACACCATATATTTT | - | TRBJ1-3 | TRBV2 | -
CAWSGQTVGYGYTF | TGTGCCTGGAGCGGACAGACTGTTGGCTATGGCTACACCTTC | - | TRBJ1-2 | TRBV30 | -
CASSLDDYGYTF | TGTGCCAGCAGCTTAGATGATTATGGCTACACCTTC | - | TRBJ1-2 | TRBV7-9 | once
CSVRSSGANTGELFF | TGCAGCGTCCGATCTAGCGGGGCGAACACCGGGGAGCTGTTTTTT | TRBD2 | TRBJ2-2 | TRBV29-1 | -
CASMKQNSGANVLTF | TGTGCCAGTATGAAACAGAACTCTGGGGCCAACGTCCTGACTTTC | - | TRBJ2-6 | TRBV19 | -
CASSPRNGGAGNTQYF | TGTGCCAGCAGCCCTAGGAACGGGGGGGCCGGAAATACGCAGTATTTT | TRBD2 | TRBJ2-3 | TRBV4-2 | -
CASSLGTAGFQETQYF | TGTGCCAGCAGCTTAGGTACAGCGGGGTTCCAAGAGACCCAGTACTTC | TRBD2 | TRBJ2-5 | TRBV7-6 | -
CASSSELDRAKGGYTF | TGTGCCAGCAGCTCCGAACTGGACAGGGCGAAAGGCGGCTACACCTTC | TRBD1 | TRBJ1-2 | TRBV5-4 | -
CASSSYNTEAFF | TGTGCCAGCAGCTCCTATAACACTGAAGCTTTCTTT | - | TRBJ1-1 | TRBV5-4 | -
CASSLTSGPYEQYF | TGCGCCAGCAGCCTCACTAGCGGTCCCTACGAGCAGTACTTC | TRBD2 | TRBJ2-7 | TRBV4-1 | -
CASSPTRSIGGELFF | TGTGCCAGCTCACCAACTAGGAGTATCGGCGGGGAGCTGTTTTTT | - | TRBJ2-2 | TRBV18 | -
CASSLRGTGELFF | TGTGCCAGCAGCTTAAGGGGGACCGGGGAGCTGTTTTTT | - | TRBJ2-2 | TRBV7-3 | -
CASSLAQGLAGEGSDTQYF | TGTGCCAGCAGCTTAGCGCAGGGACTAGCGGGAGAAGGGTCAGATACGCAGTATTTT | TRBD2 | TRBJ2-3 | TRBV7-9 | -
CASSPRIDEQFF | TGTGCCAGCTCACCAAGAATCGATGAGCAGTTCTTC | - | TRBJ2-1 | TRBV18 | -
CAAQVEANNEQFF | TGTGCCGCCCAGGTTGAGGCGAACAATGAGCAGTTCTTC | - | TRBJ2-1 | TRBV10-3 | -
CASDRGGYGYTF | TGTGCCTCAGACAGGGGCGGCTATGGCTACACCTTC | TRBD1 | TRBJ1-2 | TRBV19 | -
CASSQDSRNTEAFF | TGCGCCAGCAGCCAAGATTCAAGAAACACTGAAGCTTTCTTT | - | TRBJ1-1 | TRBV4-1 | -
CASKQGAPYNSPLHF | TGTGCCAGCAAACAGGGGGCCCCCTATAATTCACCCCTCCACTTT | TRBD1 | TRBJ1-6 | TRBV28 | -
CASGVMRTGNQPQHF | TGTGCCAGCGGTGTAATGAGGACAGGGAATCAGCCCCAGCATTTT | TRBD1 | TRBJ1-5 | TRBV6-1 | -
CASSPGQGPGELFF | TGCGCCAGCAGCCCGGGACAGGGGCCCGGGGAGCTGTTTTTT | TRBD1 | TRBJ2-2 | TRBV5-1 | -
CAWSPVRYSGANVLTF | TGTGCCTGGAGTCCCGTGCGTTATTCTGGGGCCAACGTCCTGACTTTC | - | TRBJ2-6 | TRBV30 | -
CASSLARRIEAFF | TGTGCCAGCAGCTTAGCACGGCGGATTGAAGCTTTCTTT | - | TRBJ1-1 | TRBV13 | once
CASSLDHATNYGYTF | TGTGCCAGCAGCTTAGACCATGCCACTAACTATGGCTACACCTTC | - | TRBJ1-2 | TRBV7-2 | -
CASSPYRGQETQYF | TGTGCCAGCTCACCGTACCGGGGACAAGAGACCCAGTACTTC | - | TRBJ2-5 | TRBV18 | -
CASRETGGPNSPLHF | TGTGCCAGCAGGGAGACCGGGGGTCCGAATTCACCCCTCCACTTT | - | TRBJ1-6 | TRBV2 | -
CASRRQGIHYGYTF | TGTGCCAGCCGACGACAGGGGATACACTATGGCTACACCTTC | TRBD1 | TRBJ1-2 | TRBV2 | -
CASSQSQGFGSYEQYF | TGTGCCAGCAGCCAGTCACAGGGGTTTGGCTCCTACGAGCAGTACTTC | TRBD1 | TRBJ2-7 | TRBV14 | -
CAISEVRSSNTGELFF | TGTGCCATCAGTGAAGTCAGGAGCTCGAACACCGGGGAGCTGTTTTTT | - | TRBJ2-2 | TRBV10-3 | -
CASSVLGGRDTQYF | TGTGCCAGCAGTGTGTTAGGCGGGCGGGATACGCAGTATTTT | - | TRBJ2-3 | TRBV6-1 | once
CASSAKGGKNIQYF | TGTGCCAGCAGCGCCAAAGGAGGGAAAAACATTCAGTACTTC | - | TRBJ2-4 | TRBV9 | once
CASSMGRRNTGELFF | TGCGCCAGCAGCATGGGACGGAGGAACACCGGGGAGCTGTTTTTT | - | TRBJ2-2 | TRBV5-1 | -
CASSLVGLAGGTGANVLTF | TGCGCCAGCAGCTTGGTGGGACTAGCGGGAGGGACTGGGGCCAACGTCCTGACTTTC | TRBD2 | TRBJ2-6 | TRBV5-1 | -
CASSLGQNPGNTIYF | TGTGCCAGCAGCCTGGGGCAGAATCCTGGAAACACCATATATTTT | - | TRBJ1-3 | TRBV14 | once
CASSPGLQLEKLFF | TGCGCCAGCAGCCCCGGGCTCCAGCTCGAAAAACTGTTTTTT | - | TRBJ1-4 | TRBV5-1 | -
CASSLALRGEAGELFF | TGTGCCAGCAGCTTGGCTTTGCGGGGGGAGGCCGGGGAGCTGTTTTTT | TRBD2 | TRBJ2-2 | TRBV5-4 | -